This TCR beta chain stems from a study of cytomegalovirus exposure and HLA in healthy donors. Study context: For the approximately 360 genotyped donors, 65% to 90% fell within the Caucasian-associated ancestry cluster.

The PCR contained 60 Vbeta and 13 Jbeta primers. The assay was immunoSEQ multiplex PCR, and TCRdb's table has in-frame clones only and misses some. The sample comprises about 160,000 clones, more than 70% of which are singletons, and 6.3% rests with the top ten. Donors sampled were nominally healthy, though unrecorded immune exposures were likely. The length of the CDR3 is 15 residues. Germline trimming cut 5 bases from V and 6 bases from J; bases unmatched to any gene: 9. CDR1 and CDR2 from the germline V gene are PRHDT and FYEKMQ (reference sequence). General observations from the study: An analysis done earlier found most TCR beta V segments productive about 87% or about 30% of the time. The availability of immune exposure information extended only to CMV serostatus.

In the case of this clone: What it binds is unknown.

This rearrangement joins TRBV13 to TRBJ2-1, with 8 bases aligning to TRBD2. The sequencing sample was made of PBMCs. The receptor was isolated from a male donor in good health and CMV-seropositive. CDR3 sequence: CASSTRGGRINEQFF. The CDR3 bases are TGTGCCAGCAGCACCCGCGGGGGGCGCATCAATGAGCAGTTCTTC.